This T cell receptor beta chain was documented in a study of blood T cells in healthy people across ages (dated by TCRdb to between 2014 and 2017). Describing the broader study: In model experiments, roughly one uniquely barcoded TCR beta cDNA molecule per two T cells was captured by template switching. For two donors (one aged 18 to 30 and one aged 80 or older), the study analyzed two additional independent replicas of 1 million unique cDNA reads from the same blood draw. Four age groups were formed from the donors: young (average about 16 years), middle-aged (approximately 41), aged (roughly 58) and long-lived (approximately 78). The study measured age-related changes in TCR beta repertoire diversity using deep sequencing normalized with unique cDNA molecular identifiers. The full study reports these points: As age increased, observed TCR beta diversity per million T cells dropped in a roughly linear way, and a significant reduction was already evident by age 40. Estimates of total diversity based on one million sequenced T cells were considered lower bounds and underestimates. Since profiling was done on bulk unsorted PBMCs, naive and antigen-experienced compartments could not be conclusively compared. Because donor CMV infection status was unknown, age-related changes in expanded clonotypes were potentially confounded. A strong correlation was found between observed TCR beta diversity and the percentage of naive T cells measured by flow cytometry. Compared with the aged group, more naive CD4+ T cells, fewer expanded clones and increased TCR diversity were shown by the long-lived group, suggesting age selection.

Inclusive of the bounding cysteine and phenylalanine, the CDR3 is 16 residues long. Of all the DNA, just the CDR3 is kept, 48 bases in frame from base 1. CDR1 is given as SGHDT and CDR2 as YYEEEE, both from the germline V gene. The germline ends are 14 bases apart after V is trimmed by 4 bases and J by 0 bases. Library generation was performed with 5' RACE. TCRdb names Illumina HiSeq 2500 as the instrument used. A second PCR of roughly 7 to 12 cycles was run with a J-beta primer mix and a sample-barcoded 5' primer. Each TCR beta cDNA molecule received a unique molecular identifier from a template-switch 5' adaptor carrying 12 random nucleotides. Each sample yielded at least 3 million CDR3-containing paired-end reads. All of the RNA was converted into first-strand cDNA using the Mint cDNA synthesis kit, with a TRBC-specific oligonucleotide serving as the primer. After uracil-DNA glycosylase treatment, a first 18-cycle PCR used universal primers M1SS and BC2_uni_R on all cDNA. As for how the authors treated the data: For normalization, 1 million high-quality reads, each with a distinct molecular identifier, were randomly selected from each sample. Reads with shared molecular identifiers were discarded instead of being binned into consensus sequences. MiTCR, with a Q25 quality threshold and the strictest error-elimination algorithm, was used for CDR3 identification, clonotype clustering and error correction. Lower-bound total TCR beta diversity was estimated with a nonparametric unseen species model using Euler transformation. Using fastp at Q25 and MiXCR, TCRdb reprocessed the public reads and kept productive beta chains. One record per CDR3 amino acid sequence lists the most common genes and DNA. The V and J calls shown here were made by TCRdb, not taken from the authors' results. Within this sample are roughly 800,000 distinct CDR3 sequences, with 20% to 30% of them counted one time only. 3% of the sample is in the top ten clones.

To note about this clonotype: Its antigen remains unidentified. No per-base quality is available; no much larger clone lies one base away.

Systemically healthy Caucasian individuals from Russia, some 36 in total and aged about 6 to 90 years, were included as donors. About 10 milliliters of peripheral blood were collected from each donor into EDTA-treated Vacutainer tubes. PBMCs were isolated by Ficoll-Paque density-gradient centrifugation, with at least 6 million obtained per sample. Total RNA, at least 6 micrograms per sample, was extracted from PBMCs with Trizol reagent. For every donor, flow cytometry on a PBMC aliquot measured the percentage of naive CD45RAhigh/CD27high T cells. These data are also associated with another study on T cells of mothers and their children. The second paper further reports: Nine systemically healthy Caucasian individuals served as donors, namely three mothers together with their six children. cDNA synthesis used all of the extracted RNA, with roughly 1.6 ug of RNA in each 15 ul reaction. In the second PCR, sample barcodes and 2-4 random nucleotides were introduced via the M1S primer. Each mother yielded over 8.5 million TCR beta CDR3 reads and each child roughly 3.1 million reads. Thymic selection shapes the output of TCR recombination in a similar way in related and unrelated pairs, and inherited differences have a minor effect. Normalized repertoire overlap was always found to be slightly, but never significantly, higher in related mother-child pairs than in unrelated mother-child pairs. No persistent microchimeric T cell clones were found, with a detection sensitivity of approximately 110 clones per million clonotypes. To look for features that set related mother-child pairs apart from unrelated individuals, the researchers ran deep NGS to compare the TCR beta repertoires of mothers and children. The mean age was roughly 36 +/- 4 years for the mothers and approximately 11 +/- 4 years for the children. After adapter ligation with NEBNext reagents, the libraries were sequenced on Illumina HiSeq 2000 with 100+100 nt paired-end reads. To avoid cross-contamination, the mother libraries and the child libraries were prepared a month apart and sequenced in separate runs. Each donor had between roughly 450,000 and 2,100,000 distinct TCR beta clonotypes identified. Naive TCR beta clonotypes were estimated from low-frequency clonotypes matched to each donor's FACS-determined naive share, without sorting.

The sequenced sample was blood. The chain links TRBV5-6 with TRBJ2-1; no confident D gene assignment can be made. This TCR came from a boy aged 5-17 years in good health. The bases are TGTGCCAGCAGCGAGGAAAGGGTGAGCTCCTACAATGAGCAGTTCTTC. Translation gives CASSEERVSSYNEQFF.